These 29 T cell receptor beta chains were sequenced from one sample in a study of blood T cell repertoires in COVID-19. Method: immunoSEQ multiplex PCR; TCRdb's copy keeps in-frame clones and lacks some. This sample has 40,000 to 50,000 clones, with 90% found just once. The sample consisted of peripheral blood. The receptor source for this set is a human donor in a cohort sampled during active COVID-19.

This chain connects TRBV21-1 to TRBJ2-3; the D segment call TRBD1 is taken from the table without a DNA check. TRBV21-1 is tagged as a pseudogene. This CDR3 contains 15 residues. Written as DNA, the CDR3 is TGTGCCAGCAGCAAACGGGGACAGAGCCCAGATACGCAGTATTTT. Translating gives CASSKRGQSPDTQYF.

This clone was found once. CDR3 sequence (DNA): TGTGCCAGCAGTAGCGGGAGAGAGACCCAGTACTTC. It translates to CASSSGRETQYF. The V call is TRBV12-3 or TRBV12-4, the J call TRBJ2-5; TRBD2 matches at 8 bases. Trimming at V came to 5 bases and at J to 4 bases, leaving 0 bases not matched to a gene. The CDR3 is 12 residues long.

V and J are TRBV12-3 or TRBV12-4 and TRBJ1-1, with D hard to call. Trimming pared 5 bases from V and 5 bases from J, leaving 6 bases between. CDR3 length equals 11 residues. In DNA, the CDR3 is TGTGCCAGCAGTCCGTTAACTGAAGCTTTCTTT. Residues: CASSPLTEAFF.

V usage is TRBV30 and J usage is TRBJ2-7, with D tentatively TRBD2 (6 bases). The germline V and J ends were trimmed by 5 bases and 4 bases, with 12 bases remaining between them. The CDR3 totals 12 residues. Germline loops: CDR1 GTSNPN, CDR2 SVGIG (reference sequence). CDR3 loop: CAWRILAYEQYF. The DNA for the CDR3 is TGTGCCTGGCGGATACTAGCTTACGAGCAGTACTTC.

In its sample, this clone was seen once. V usage is TRBV11-3 and J usage is TRBJ2-6; a weak D match, TRBD1 (6 bases). Trimming took 4 bases from V and 4 from J, leaving 17 bases between them. Germline V gene sequence: CDR1 SGHNT, CDR2 YENEEA. The CDR3 loop spans 17 amino acids. This CDR3 reads CASSSRQVVKGANVLTF. CDR3 DNA sequence: TGTGCCAGCAGCTCAAGACAGGTCGTGAAAGGGGCCAACGTCCTGACTTTC. Drawing the rest from reference TRBV11-3 and TRBJ2-6, the complete variable domain is EAGVVQSPRYKIIEKKQPVAFWCNPISGHNTLYWYLQNLGQGPELLIRYENEEAVDDSQLPKDRFSAERLKGVDSTLKIQPAELGDSAVYLCASSSRQVVKGANVLTFGAGSRLTVL.

This clone is categorized as medium-sized. This chain connects TRBV6-4 to TRBJ2-6; D call uncertain. The germline CDR1 and CDR2 sequences are MRHNA and SNTAGT. V was cut by 3 bases and J by 0 bases, with 3 bases left in between. The CDR3 runs 14 residues. The CDR3 DNA reads as TGTGCCAGCAGTGAATACTCTGGGGCCAACGTCCTGACTTTC. Its translation: CASSEYSGANVLTF.

The chain has TRBV10-3 and TRBJ2-6; D gene uncertain. The CDR3 is 17 residues long. The V gene's germline CDR1 is ENHRY and CDR2 SYGVKD. Trimming cost V 7 bases and J 0 bases, with 16 bases left between them. The CDR3 protein is CAINRDASYSGANVLTF. The CDR3, as DNA: TGTGCCATCAACAGAGATGCCTCCTACTCTGGGGCCAACGTCCTGACTTTC.

This clone occurred once. The chain uses TRBV20-1 and TRBJ1-5, with D possibly being TRBD1 (6 bases). Per germline, CDR1 DFQATT and CDR2 SNEGSKA (reference sequence). This CDR3 comprises 13 residues. The V end was cut by 3 bases, the J end by 5 bases, with 11 bases between. CDR3 nucleotide sequence: TGCAGTGCTAGTGGACAGACAGATCAGCCCCAGCATTTT. Its protein product is CSASGQTDQPQHF.

The chain recombines TRBV6-5 with TRBJ2-3; D uncertain. Trimming took off 9 bases at V and 2 bases at J, with 3 bases between the two ends. CDR3 length: 10 residues. CDR1 and CDR2 (germline): MNHEY, SVGAGI. This chain's CDR3 is CASHTDTQYF. The CDR3 nucleotides read TGTGCCAGTCACACAGATACGCAGTATTTT.

The table lists this clone with a count of one. CDR3 in amino acids: CASSQVKIAGQYEQYF. CDR3 bases: TGTGCCAGCAGCCAAGTCAAAATAGCGGGGCAATACGAGCAGTACTTC. The V call is TRBV4-2, the J call TRBJ2-7; 8 nucleotides agree with TRBD2. Germline-derived CDR1 and CDR2 are LGHNA and YNFKEQ. J lost 4 bases, V lost 1 base, and 9 bases had no gene match. The CDR3 is 16 residues long.

This clone was counted once. This chain links TRBV28 with TRBJ1-3; D perhaps matches TRBD1 (6 bases). Germline CDR1 is MDHEN and CDR2 is SYDVKM. V dropped 6 bases and J dropped 0 bases, with 12 bases sitting between them. This CDR3 comprises 15 residues. CDR3 nucleotide sequence: TGTGCCAGCAGGCCCGGGACAATCTCTGGAAACACCATATATTTT. It yields the protein CASRPGTISGNTIYF.

V gene TRBV4-1 combines with J gene TRBJ1-2, with TRBD1 identical over 7 bases. The germline V gene encodes CDR1 MGHRA and CDR2 YSYEKL. J was trimmed by 2 bases and V by 0 bases; bases with no gene match: 9. The CDR3 length is 17 residues. Here the CDR3 reads CASSQDFQGVPNYGYTF. Here the CDR3 DNA reads TGCGCCAGCAGCCAAGATTTTCAGGGGGTCCCCAACTATGGCTACACCTTC.

V and J are TRBV19 and TRBJ1-2, with TRBD1 matching 9 bases. The CDR3 extends over 15 amino acids. The germline CDR1 and CDR2 sequences are LNHDA and SQIVND (reference sequence). V lost 4 bases and J lost 2; bases outside the gene matches: 5. This CDR3 reads CASSKWTGANYGYTF. DNA for the CDR3: TGTGCCAGTAGTAAGTGGACAGGGGCGAACTATGGCTACACCTTC.

V is TRBV6-1 and J is TRBJ2-7; D not resolved. This CDR3 comprises 11 residues. Germline-derived CDR1 and CDR2 are MNHNS and SASEGT. V lost 3 bases, J lost 3 bases, and 3 bases lay in between. CDR3 sequence reads: CASSDIYEQYV. The CDR3 region has the DNA TGTGCCAGCAGTGACATCTACGAGCAGTACGTC.

The chain recombines TRBV6-5 with TRBJ2-7, with D perhaps TRBD1 (6 bases). Trimming cost V 6 bases and J 1 base, with 16 bases left between them. The CDR3 is made up of 15 amino acids. Germline CDR1 reads MNHEY; CDR2 reads SVGAGI. CDR3 sequence: CASRDQGLLSYEQYF. In DNA form, the CDR3 reads TGTGCCAGCAGAGATCAGGGGTTATTATCCTACGAGCAGTACTTC.

The J gene is TRBJ2-7, the V gene TRBV9; D is undetermined. The CDR3 runs 13 residues. V was clipped by 0 bases and J by 0 bases, with 4 bases between them. From germline, CDR1 is SGDLS and CDR2 YYNGEE. CDR3 protein: CASSVEPSYEQYF. The DNA for the CDR3 is TGTGCCAGCAGCGTAGAGCCCTCCTACGAGCAGTACTTC.

This clone was picked up one time. This chain connects TRBV7-9 to TRBJ2-5, with TRBD1 as a possible D gene (6 bases). The germline CDR1 and CDR2 sequences are SEHNR and FQNEAQ (reference sequence). The germline V and J ends were trimmed by 2 bases and 9 bases, with 22 bases remaining between them. CDR3 length equals 16 residues. The CDR3 here is CASSLKEGRGPGAQYF. Written as DNA, the CDR3 is TGTGCCAGCAGCTTAAAGGAAGGCAGGGGTCCGGGTGCCCAGTACTTC.

The chain has TRBV5-1 and TRBJ1-4; 11 positions match TRBD1. Germline CDR1 and CDR2: SGHRS and YFSETQ. The CDR3 sequence is 14 residues long. The V gene end was trimmed by 5 bases and the J gene end by 7 bases; junction bases not matched to a gene: 4. The CDR3 nucleotides are TGCGCCAGCAGGTCCGGGACAGGGGGTGAAAAACTGTTTTTT. It translates to CASRSGTGGEKLFF.

With respect to this clone: Additional DNA sequences in this sample encode the identical CDR3. The V and J genes are TRBV5-1 and TRBJ1-4; D possibly corresponds to TRBD1 (6 bases). Deletions cut 2 bases from V and 0 bases from J, with 8 bases between. The germline V gene encodes CDR1 SGHRS and CDR2 YFSETQ. This CDR3 is 15 amino acids long. The CDR3 loop is CASSLTGTTNEKLFF. The CDR3 DNA sequence: TGCGCCAGCAGCTTAACAGGGACAACTAATGAAAAACTGTTTTTT.

This chain links TRBV11-3 with TRBJ2-5; TRBD2 might be the D (5 bases). CDR1 and CDR2 (germline): SGHNT, YENEEA. This CDR3 spans 14 amino acids. The ends were cut back, 5 bases at V and 5 bases at J, with 15 bases in the middle. CDR3 amino acids: CASSPLTMGETQYF. The CDR3 nucleotides are TGTGCCAGCAGCCCATTGACTATGGGGGAGACCCAGTACTTC.

DNA of the CDR3: TGTGCCAGTAGTCCGATGCAGGGAGGAGGAAACACCATATATTTT. It translates to CASSPMQGGGNTIYF. This sequence joins TRBV19 and TRBJ1-3; tentative D call: TRBD1 (5 bases). Trimming shortened V by 5 bases and J by 4 bases, and 15 bases separated the two germline ends. Germline values: CDR1 LNHDA, CDR2 SQIVND (reference sequence). The CDR3 sequence is 15 residues long.

CDR3 protein: CATSVGQRYNEQFF. As DNA, the CDR3 is TGTGCCACCAGTGTGGGACAGCGATACAATGAGCAGTTCTTC. This chain links TRBV24-1 with TRBJ2-1, with 7 nucleotides matching TRBD1. Germline assignment: CDR1 KGHDR and CDR2 SFDVKD. CDR3 length: 14 amino acids. Losses at the gene ends were 5 bases for V and 4 bases for J; bases not matched to a gene: 4.

This chain connects TRBV19 to TRBJ2-2, with TRBD2 matching over 8 bases. This CDR3 has 15 residues. Looked up from germline, CDR1 is LNHDA and CDR2 is SQIVND (reference sequence). Trimming took 4 bases from V and 3 from J; bases not matched to a gene: 4. The chain's CDR3 is CASSKTSDHTGELFF. CDR3 coding DNA: TGTGCCAGTAGTAAGACTAGCGACCACACCGGGGAGCTGTTTTTT.

The chain carries TRBV19 and TRBJ2-3, with TRBD1 matching 8 bases. The CDR3 spans 14 residues. Unmatched junction bases numbered 0, after V lost 3 bases and J lost 1 base. Germline V gene sequence: CDR1 LNHDA, CDR2 SQIVND (reference sequence). CDR3 nucleotides: TGTGCCAGTAGTATGGACAGGGGCACAGATACGCAGTATTTT. Amino acid sequence: CASSMDRGTDTQYF.

The chain has TRBV6-5 and TRBJ2-3, with a tentative D call TRBD1 (6 bases). V gave up 0 bases and J gave up 4 bases, with 11 bases separating them. Germline CDR1 and CDR2: MNHEY and SVGAGI. The CDR3 totals 15 residues. For the CDR3, the DNA is TGTGCCAGCAGTTACTCCCCAGGGGTCCCAGATACGCAGTATTTT. Amino acids: CASSYSPGVPDTQYF.

The chain couples TRBV6-6 to TRBJ1-5; TRBD1 might be the D (5 bases). Germline V gene lookup returns CDR1 MNHNY and CDR2 SVGAGI (reference sequence). Trimming removed 5 bases at V and 4 bases at J, with 9 bases between. The CDR3 contains 13 residues. The CDR3 here is CASSRQLNQPQHF. The CDR3, as DNA: TGTGCCAGCAGTAGACAGCTTAATCAGCCCCAGCATTTT.

This chain connects TRBV5-6 to TRBJ2-7; D is possibly TRBD2 (6 bases). Looked up from germline, CDR1 is SGHDT and CDR2 is YYEEEE. V dropped 3 bases and J dropped 7 bases, with 11 bases sitting between them. There are 12 residues in the CDR3. CDR3 residues: CASSWGRTEQYV. CDR3 DNA: TGTGCCAGCAGCTGGGGGAGGACAGAGCAGTACGTC.

The V call is TRBV10-2, the J call TRBJ2-7, with D possibly being TRBD2 (5 bases). CDR3 size: 14 residues. The V end was cut by 0 bases, the J end by 3 bases, with 9 bases between. The germline V gene encodes CDR1 WSHSY and CDR2 SAAADI. The CDR3 sequence: CASSESRTGYEQYF. Here the CDR3 DNA reads TGCGCCAGCAGTGAGTCCAGGACTGGCTACGAGCAGTACTTC.

The chain recombines TRBV4-1 with TRBJ1-1; D call uncertain. The CDR3 length is 15 residues. In germline, CDR1 is MGHRA, CDR2 YSYEKL. With 0 bases removed from V and 0 bases from J, the gap between germline ends came to 8 bases. CDR3 bases: TGCGCCAGCAGCCAAGATCCGGGGATGAACACTGAAGCTTTCTTT. It specifies CASSQDPGMNTEAFF.